This TCR beta chain emerged from a study of T cell changes during pregnancy in multiple sclerosis. The CDR3 is made up of 15 amino acids. V lost 6 bases and J lost 0; bases outside the gene matches: 5. Germline V lookup: CDR1 MNHEY, CDR2 SMNVEV (reference sequence). Libraries were prepared by immunoSEQ multiplex PCR; TCRdb keeps only in-frame clonotypes and omits some of them. The table records 50,000 to 65,000 clones, under 95% of them present only once. This receptor was taken from a female donor with multiple sclerosis, enrolled in a pregnancy study. The rearrangement uses TRBV27 and TRBJ2-7; 10 bases align to TRBD2. Material: CD8+ T cells from peripheral blood mononuclear cells, obtained in the second trimester of pregnancy. The CDR3 loop is CASSPGLADSYEQYF. The DNA of the CDR3 is TGTGCCAGCAGCCCCGGACTAGCGGACTCCTACGAGCAGTACTTC.